The next 22 T cell receptor beta chains were all read from a single sample in a study of blood T cell repertoires in COVID-19. Data came from immunoSEQ multiplex PCR; TCRdb stores just in-frame clones and leaves some out. The sample has tens of thousands of clones, 90% seen once. Source material: peripheral blood. The source of these receptors is a human donor in a cohort sampled during active COVID-19.

With respect to this clone: The junction and the germline gene differ at one end; a read error may be behind it. DNA of the CDR3: TGTGCCAGCAGTTATAGCGGCCGACCCGGGGACTTC. It yields the protein CASSYSGRPGDF. The rearrangement links TRBV28 to TRBJ2-4; possible D gene TRBD2, 6 bases. Germline V lookup: CDR1 MDHEN, CDR2 SYDVKM. This CDR3 is 12 amino acids long.

The chain recombines TRBV5-6 with TRBJ2-4; a weak D match, TRBD1 (5 bases). The CDR3 has 19 residues. Germline CDR1 SGHDT, CDR2 YYEEEE. Trimming stripped 3 bases from V and 0 bases from J, with 22 bases between. For the CDR3, the DNA is TGTGCCAGCAGCTACCTGGTCGAATGGCAGGGCCTAGCCAAAAACATTCAGTACTTC. Protein sequence: CASSYLVEWQGLAKNIQYF. The whole variable domain, filled in from reference TRBV5-6 and TRBJ2-4, reads DAGVTQSPTHLIKTRGQQVTLRCSPKSGHDTVSWYQQALGQGPQFIFQYYEEEERQRGNFPDRFSGHQFPNYSSELNVNALLLGDSALYLCASSYLVEWQGLAKNIQYFGAGTRLSVL.

The rearrangement uses TRBV15 and TRBJ2-3, with 9 bases aligning to TRBD1. Germline CDR1 LNHNV, CDR2 YYDKDF (reference sequence). The CDR3 loop spans 13 amino acids. V lost 10 bases to trimming and J lost 3 bases; unmatched junction nucleotides: 5. The CDR3 protein is CASGQGRTDTQYF. CDR3 nucleotides: TGTGCCAGCGGACAGGGGAGAACAGATACGCAGTATTTT.

The chain links TRBV12-5 to TRBJ2-1; 9 bases are shared with TRBD2. The CDR3 covers 15 residues. The trim removed 2 bases at V and 2 bases at J, leaving 1 base unmatched. Germline V gives CDR1 LGHNT, CDR2 FRNRAP. CDR3 nucleotides: TGTGCTAGTGGTTTGAGCGGGAGGACCTACAATGAGCAGTTCTTC. Its protein product is CASGLSGRTYNEQFF.

This clone was detected only a few times. The chain is built from TRBV9 and TRBJ2-3; 13 bases are shared with TRBD2. This CDR3 has 19 amino acids. The V gene's germline CDR1 is SGDLS and CDR2 YYNGEE. V gave up 3 bases and J gave up 6 bases; unmatched junction bases: 16. The CDR3 is CASSATGTSGISTVDTQYF. In nucleotides, the CDR3 is TGTGCCAGCAGCGCGACCGGGACTAGCGGGATTTCCACAGTGGATACGCAGTATTTT.

The V gene is TRBV24-1, the J gene TRBJ2-2, with 7 nucleotides matching TRBD2. Trimming at V came to 6 bases and at J to 4 bases, leaving 13 bases not matched to a gene. This CDR3 is built from 17 residues. In germline, CDR1 is KGHDR, CDR2 SFDVKD. The CDR3 is CATSRASSGVFTGELFF. CDR3 DNA: TGTGCCACCAGTAGGGCCTCTAGCGGAGTATTCACCGGGGAGCTGTTTTTT.

This chain connects TRBV6-2 or TRBV6-3 to TRBJ2-2; 7 bases line up with TRBD1. The CDR3 is 14 residues long. J was trimmed by 8 bases and V by 5 bases; bases with no gene match: 8. CDR1 and CDR2 from the germline V gene are MNHEY and SVGEGT. The CDR3 coding sequence is TGTGCCAGCAGTCCCGACAGGGATAAGGGGGAGCTGTTTTTT. Residues: CASSPDRDKGELFF.

This clone was seen once. J is TRBJ2-2 and V is TRBV9; tentatively, D is TRBD1 (6 bases). This CDR3 comprises 15 residues. CDR1 and CDR2 from the germline V gene are SGDLS and YYNGEE. V dropped 4 bases and J dropped 2 bases, with 12 bases sitting between them. Written as DNA, the CDR3 is TGTGCCAGCAGCCTGGACAGCCAAAACACCGGGGAGCTGTTTTTT. As protein: CASSLDSQNTGELFF.

V and J are TRBV15 and TRBJ2-7; D call uncertain. V gave up 0 bases and J gave up 0 bases, with 9 bases separating them. The CDR3 extends over 15 amino acids. Germline V CDR1 and CDR2: LNHNV, YYDKDF (reference sequence). The CDR3 reads CATSRDRGTSYEQYF. CDR3 sequence (DNA): TGTGCCACCAGCAGAGATAGAGGAACCTCCTACGAGCAGTACTTC.

The chain couples TRBV9 to TRBJ2-7; the match to TRBD2 covers 11 bases. After removal of 3 bases from V and 3 bases from J, the junction contained 5 bases not matched to a gene. This CDR3 has 15 residues. CDR1 is SGDLS and CDR2 is YYNGEE in the germline V gene. CDR3 sequence reads: CASSADGTSGYEQYF. CDR3 DNA: TGTGCCAGCAGCGCGGATGGGACTAGCGGCTACGAGCAGTACTTC.

The rearrangement uses TRBV7-2 and TRBJ2-1; 7 positions match TRBD2. The CDR3 has 16 residues. V dropped 1 base and J dropped 2; count of bases not matched to a gene: 5. Germline CDR1 reads SGHTA; CDR2 reads FQGNSA. The CDR3 is CASSLVGGGTYNEQFF. The DNA for the CDR3 is TGTGCCAGCAGCTTAGTGGGGGGGGGAACCTACAATGAGCAGTTCTTC.

The rearrangement links TRBV28 to TRBJ2-1; weak D call: TRBD1 (6 bases). V was cut by 7 bases and J by 1 base, with 11 bases left in between. Germline CDR1 is MDHEN and CDR2 is SYDVKM. This CDR3 has 14 amino acids. This CDR3 is CASTWGPSYNEQFF. DNA of the CDR3: TGTGCCAGCACCTGGGGGCCTTCCTACAATGAGCAGTTCTTC. Variable domain in full (rest from reference TRBV28 and TRBJ2-1): DVKVTQSSRYLVKRTGEKVFLECVQDMDHENMFWYRQDPGLGLRLIYFSYDVKMKEKGDIPEGYSVSREKKERFSLILESASTNQTSMYLCASTWGPSYNEQFFGPGTRLTVL.

This chain connects TRBV30 to TRBJ1-3, with D perhaps TRBD1 (5 bases). V was pared by 0 bases and J by 0 bases, with 9 bases between. The CDR3 length is 15 residues. The germline gives CDR1 GTSNPN, CDR2 SVGIG (reference sequence). The CDR3 DNA follows: TGTGCCTGGAGTGTACCCAGGGCCTCTGGAAACACCATATATTTT. Translating gives CAWSVPRASGNTIYF.

This chain connects TRBV27 to TRBJ2-7, with 12 nucleotides matching TRBD1. Germline lookup yields CDR1 MNHEY and CDR2 SMNVEV (reference sequence). The V segment lost 3 bases and the J segment 7 bases; nucleotides outside the gene matches: 10. CDR3 length: 16 amino acids. The CDR3 DNA sequence: TGTGCCAGCAGTTTGTCCGGGACAGGGGGCTGGATGGAGCAGTACTTC. It translates to CASSLSGTGGWMEQYF.

This chain uses TRBV7-3 with TRBJ2-1, with D maybe TRBD2 (5 bases). This CDR3 spans 14 amino acids. Trimming took 6 bases from V and 3 from J, leaving 12 bases between them. CDR1 and CDR2 from the germline V gene are SGHTA and FQGTGA. CDR3 nucleotide sequence: TGTGCCAGCAGGAGGGATCAAGGCTACAATGAGCAGTTCTTC. Amino acids: CASRRDQGYNEQFF.

The V and J genes are TRBV30 and TRBJ1-5; D is perhaps TRBD1 (5 bases). With 5 bases removed from V and 7 bases from J, the gap between germline ends came to 9 bases. CDR1 is GTSNPN, CDR2 SVGIG, per germline (reference sequence). The CDR3 contains 11 residues. The CDR3 sequence: CAWGEGQPQHF. The CDR3 bases are TGTGCCTGGGGGGAGGGGCAGCCCCAGCATTTT.

The chain has TRBV11-2 and TRBJ2-3, with 14 bases matching TRBD2. Germline CDR1 is SGHAT and CDR2 is FQNNGV. This CDR3 spans 16 amino acids. With 1 base clipped from V and 7 bases from J, the junction kept 4 bases outside the gene matches. CDR3 loop: CASSLGLAGGGHTQYF. CDR3 nucleotides: TGTGCCAGCAGCTTAGGACTAGCGGGAGGGGGCCATACGCAGTATTTT.

V is TRBV28 and J is TRBJ2-7; 8 nucleotides align to TRBD1. The CDR3 has 14 residues. Germline V CDR1 and CDR2: MDHEN, SYDVKM. Trimming cost V 3 bases and J 5 bases; bases outside gene matches: 6. The CDR3 DNA reads TGTGCCAGCAGTTTTCAGGGGGCGCCCCACGAGCAGTACTTC. It yields the protein CASSFQGAPHEQYF.

CDR3 loop: CASSLPGAPDYEQYF. The CDR3 DNA follows: TGTGCCAGCAGCTTACCTGGGGCCCCGGATTACGAGCAGTACTTC. The chain links TRBV7-9 to TRBJ2-7; D possibly corresponds to TRBD1 (5 bases). Germline V gene lookup returns CDR1 SEHNR and CDR2 FQNEAQ (reference sequence). V was pared by 2 bases and J by 4 bases, with 15 bases between. The CDR3 loop spans 15 amino acids.

The V and J genes are TRBV7-2 and TRBJ2-3; no definite D call. Trimming shortened V by 0 bases and J by 3 bases, and 7 bases separated the two germline ends. The germline gives CDR1 SGHTA, CDR2 FQGNSA. The CDR3 length is 14 residues. The CDR3 spells CASSLAGPTDTQYF. The DNA of the CDR3 is TGTGCCAGCAGCTTAGCTGGCCCTACAGATACGCAGTATTTT. The full variable domain, its missing parts supplied by reference TRBV7-2 and TRBJ2-3, is GAGVSQSPSNKVTEKGKDVELRCDPISGHTALYWYRQSLGQGLEFLIYFQGNSAPDKSGLPSDRFSAERTGGSVSTLTIQRTQQEDSAVYLCASSLAGPTDTQYFGPGTRLTVL.

The chain is built from TRBV24-1 and TRBJ2-5; 7 bases match TRBD2. The CDR3 length is 13 residues. Germline V lookup: CDR1 KGHDR, CDR2 SFDVKD. The V and J ends lost 1 base and 5 bases, in that order; junction bases with no gene match: 0. DNA for the CDR3: TGTGCCACCAGTGATTTCGGGGGGGAGACCCAGTACTTC. Protein product: CATSDFGGETQYF.

The rearrangement joins TRBV27 to TRBJ2-3; D is uncertain. Trimming removed 0 bases at V and 5 bases at J, with 6 bases between. Germline V gives CDR1 MNHEY, CDR2 SMNVEV (reference sequence). The CDR3 loop spans 13 amino acids. CDR3: CASSLSKRDTQYF. DNA for the CDR3: TGTGCCAGCAGTTTATCGAAGAGAGATACGCAGTATTTT.